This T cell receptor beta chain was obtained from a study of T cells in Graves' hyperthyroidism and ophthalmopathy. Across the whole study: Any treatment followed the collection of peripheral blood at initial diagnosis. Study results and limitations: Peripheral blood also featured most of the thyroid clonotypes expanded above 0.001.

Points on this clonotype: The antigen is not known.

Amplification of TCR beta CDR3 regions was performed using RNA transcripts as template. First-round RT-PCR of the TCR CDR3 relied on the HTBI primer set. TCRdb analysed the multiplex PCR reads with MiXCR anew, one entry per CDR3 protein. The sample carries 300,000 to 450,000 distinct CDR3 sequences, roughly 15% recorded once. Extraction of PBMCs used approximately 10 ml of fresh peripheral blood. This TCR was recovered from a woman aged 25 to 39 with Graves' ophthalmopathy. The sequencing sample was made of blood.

The CDR3 DNA sequence: TGTGCCAGCAGTGATCTCCAGGGCGGGAACACTGAAGCTTTCTTT. Its translation is CASSDLQGGNTEAFF. The J gene is TRBJ1-1, the V gene TRBV2, with D possibly matching TRBD1 (5 bases). The CDR3 sequence is 15 residues long. Per germline, CDR1 SNHLY and CDR2 FYNNEI. Trimming removed 3 bases from V and 1 base from J, with 12 bases in between.